This TCR beta chain was profiled in a study of blood T cells in healthy people across ages (dated by TCRdb to the mid-2010s). In terms of the full investigation: In model experiments, roughly one uniquely barcoded TCR beta cDNA molecule per two T cells was captured by template switching. The donors were divided into four age groups: young (average around 16 years), middle-aged (around 41), aged (under 70) and long-lived (about 80). To track age-related changes in TCR beta repertoire diversity, the study relied on deep sequencing normalized with unique cDNA molecular identifiers. The study analyzed two additional independent replicas of 1 million unique cDNA reads from the same blood draw for two donors, one aged 18 to 29 and one aged 80 or older. Broad study findings and their caveats: Observed TCR beta diversity correlated strongly with the percentage of naive T cells measured by flow cytometry. Estimates of total diversity based on one million sequenced T cells were considered lower bounds and underestimates. Because profiling used bulk unsorted PBMCs, naive and antigen-experienced compartments could not be compared conclusively. Observed TCR beta diversity per million T cells fell roughly linearly with age, and a significant reduction was already apparent by age around 44. The long-lived group showed more naive CD4+ T cells, fewer expanded clones and increased TCR diversity than the aged group, suggesting age selection. The CMV infection status of donors was not known, potentially confounding age-related changes in expanded clonotypes.

Library preparation used 5' RACE. This sample was sequenced with an Illumina HiSeq 2500. A second PCR of roughly 6 to 12 cycles was run with a J-beta primer mix and a sample-barcoded 5' primer. A unique molecular identifier was introduced onto each TCR beta cDNA molecule by a template-switch 5' adaptor carrying 12 random nucleotides. At least 2.5 million CDR3-containing paired-end reads were obtained from each sample. The Mint cDNA synthesis kit, primed by a TRBC-specific oligonucleotide, was used to synthesize first-strand cDNA from all RNA. Following uracil-DNA glycosylase treatment, a first 18-cycle PCR with universal primers M1SS and BC2_uni_R was performed on all cDNA. Per the authors' processing: Each sample was normalized by randomly selecting 1 million high-quality reads, each carrying a distinct molecular identifier. Instead of being binned into consensus sequences, reads that shared molecular identifiers were thrown out. MiTCR, run with a Q25 quality threshold and the strictest error-elimination algorithm, handled CDR3 identification, clonotype clustering and error correction. A nonparametric unseen species model with Euler transformation was used to estimate lower-bound total TCR beta diversity. TCRdb reworked the public reads: Q25 trimming with fastp, MiXCR clone assembly, productive beta chains retained. Records with the same CDR3 protein are collapsed into one entry carrying the most frequent genes and DNA. The V and J calls follow TCRdb's processing rather than the paper's. This sample lists 500,000 to 550,000 distinct CDR3 sequences; 24% were detected once. Together, the top ten hold less than 9% of the sample.

With respect to this clonotype: The antigen it recognizes is unknown. Base qualities are not provided; no much larger clone lies one nucleotide away.

Donors were 35 to 40 systemically healthy Caucasian individuals from Russia aged roughly 6 to 90 years. Approximately 9.3 milliliters of peripheral blood were drawn from each donor into EDTA-treated Vacutainer tubes. PBMCs were isolated by Ficoll-Paque density-gradient centrifugation, with at least 6 million obtained per sample. Trizol reagent was used to extract total RNA from PBMCs, with at least 6 micrograms per sample. For every donor, flow cytometry on a PBMC aliquot measured the percentage of naive CD45RAhigh/CD27high T cells. These records were also assigned to another study, of T cells of mothers and their children. The second publication reports: Nine systemically healthy Caucasian individuals served as donors, namely three mothers together with their six children. cDNA synthesis consumed the entire amount of extracted RNA, loaded at about 1.5 ug RNA in each 15 ul reaction. In the second PCR, the M1S primer added sample barcodes and 2-4 random nucleotides. Over 8 million TCR beta CDR3 reads were obtained for each mother, and 2.5 million to 3.5 million reads were obtained for each child. In both related and unrelated pairs, thymic selection shapes the output of TCR recombination in a similar way, with inherited differences having only a minor effect. Normalized repertoire overlap in related mother-child pairs was always slightly higher than in unrelated mother-child pairs, but the difference was never significant. Persistent microchimeric T cell clones were not detected, at a sensitivity of around 100 clones per million clonotypes. Deep NGS was used in the study to compare the TCR beta repertoires of mothers and children and to look for features that separate related mother-child pairs from unrelated individuals. On average, the children were roughly 12 +/- 4 years old, while the mothers were about 40 +/- 4 years old. After adapter ligation with NEBNext reagents, the libraries were sequenced on Illumina HiSeq 2000 with 100+100 nt paired-end reads. To avoid cross-contamination, the mother libraries and the child libraries were prepared a month apart and sequenced in separate runs. For each donor, somewhere between roughly 450,000 and 2,000,000 distinct TCR beta clonotypes were identified. Naive TCR beta clonotypes were estimated from low-frequency clonotypes matched to each donor's FACS-determined naive share, without sorting.

This TCR derives from a boy aged 5-17 years in good health. The sequenced sample was blood.

The encoded CDR3 is CASSLDGGSEAFF. The nucleotide sequence is TGTGCCAGCAGCTTGGATGGCGGGTCTGAAGCTTTCTTT. In this chain, TRBV5-6 is recombined with TRBJ1-1; the D gene remains uncertain. V is cut by 0 bases and J by 6 bases, and the space between the germline ends is 9 bases. From the cysteine up to the phenylalanine, the CDR3 has a length of 13 residues. Just CDR3 DNA is preserved here, 39 bases in frame from base 1. Sequences SGHDT (CDR1) and YYEEEE (CDR2) are obtained from the germline V gene. Reference TRBV5-6 and TRBJ1-1 proteins supply the regions before and after the CDR3; the full variable domain is: DAGVTQSPTHLIKTRGQQVTLRCSPKSGHDTVSWYQQALGQGPQFIFQYYEEEERQRGNFPDRFSGHQFPNYSSELNVNALLLGDSALYLCASSLDGGSEAFFGQGTRLTVV.